The 18 T cell receptor beta chains given below trace back to one sample, sequenced in a study of T cell responses to AZD1222 COVID-19 vaccine. Repertoires were generated with immunoSEQ multiplex PCR, while TCRdb's copy carries only in-frame clones and drops some. Counted here are 150,000 to 190,000 clones, approximately 90% occurring once; the ten biggest clones make up approximately 1.8%. Material: peripheral blood, obtained on day 0 of AZD1222 vaccination. These receptors were collected from an adult in good health.

The DNA of the CDR3 is TGTGCCATCAAGAGGGGACAACACCCTACAGATACGCAGTATTTT. This encodes CAIKRGQHPTDTQYF. V usage is TRBV10-3 and J usage is TRBJ2-3; D is possibly TRBD1 (6 bases). The CDR3 is 15 amino acids. The germline CDR1 and CDR2 sequences are ENHRY and SYGVKD. V lost 7 bases and J 3 bases, leaving 17 bases between the germline ends.

This clone appeared once. This chain uses TRBV7-8 with TRBJ2-3; D not certain. V was clipped by 1 base and J by 2 bases, with 10 bases between them. This CDR3 spans 15 amino acids. Germline-derived CDR1 and CDR2 are SGHVS and FQNEAQ. CDR3: CASSLGRLLTDTQYF. The CDR3 bases are TGTGCCAGCAGCTTAGGGCGTTTACTCACAGATACGCAGTATTTT.

V is TRBV7-2 and J is TRBJ2-5, with D unclear. V lost 4 bases and J lost 5, with 11 bases in between. There are 13 residues in the CDR3. CDR1 SGHTA and CDR2 FQGNSA come from the germline V gene. The CDR3 region has the DNA TGTGCCAGCAGCTCTATTGGTCTGGAGACCCAGTACTTC. Protein sequence: CASSSIGLETQYF. Complete variable domain (other parts from reference TRBV7-2 and TRBJ2-5): GAGVSQSPSNKVTEKGKDVELRCDPISGHTALYWYRQSLGQGLEFLIYFQGNSAPDKSGLPSDRFSAERTGGSVSTLTIQRTQQEDSAVYLCASSSIGLETQYFGPGTRLLVL.

J is TRBJ2-3 and V is TRBV10-3, with TRBD2 identical over 10 bases. V lost 10 bases and J lost 5; bases outside the gene matches: 6. Germline V gene data show CDR1 as ENHRY and CDR2 as SYGVKD. CDR3 length equals 13 residues. This CDR3 reads CATSGRGGDTQYF. The CDR3 DNA reads as TGTGCCACTAGCGGGAGAGGGGGAGATACGCAGTATTTT.

Here the CDR3 DNA reads TGTGCCAGCAGGGGCGACTATCAACTAGAAGAGACCCAGTACTTC. Amino acid sequence: CASRGDYQLEETQYF. This rearrangement joins TRBV5-4 to TRBJ2-5; possible D gene TRBD2, 5 bases. The CDR3 runs 15 residues. V was shortened by 5 bases and J by 3 bases, with 17 bases between the two germline ends. Germline V gives CDR1 SGHNT, CDR2 YYREEE (reference sequence).

In its sample, this clone was seen a few times. This chain joins TRBV7-8 and TRBJ2-2; 10 positions match TRBD2. V trimming: 3 bases; J trimming: 6 bases; junction bases outside the gene matches: 4. Germline assignment: CDR1 SGHVS and CDR2 FQNEAQ. The CDR3 loop spans 15 amino acids. CDR3 nucleotides: TGTGCCAGCAGCTTCCGAGCGGGAGGGCCCGGGGAGCTGTTTTTT. Residues: CASSFRAGGPGELFF.

This clone came up a few times. The chain combines TRBV12-3 or TRBV12-4 with TRBJ1-1; D is perhaps TRBD1 (6 bases). CDR3 length: 13 amino acids. The V gene lost 1 base and the J gene lost 7 bases, with 10 bases spanning the gap. CDR3 residues: CASSLGQASEAFF. CDR3 nucleotide sequence: TGTGCCAGCAGTTTAGGACAGGCCAGTGAAGCTTTCTTT.

This sequence joins TRBV28 and TRBJ1-1; D remains unclear. The CDR3 has 16 residues. CDR1 and CDR2 from the germline V gene are MDHEN and SYDVKM. Trimming pared 6 bases from V and 4 bases from J, leaving 21 bases between. CDR3 bases: TGTGCCAGCAGACCCGCAGATCGGGCCGGTCCCACTGAAGCTTTCTTT. This codes for CASRPADRAGPTEAFF.

CDR3 DNA sequence: TGTGCCAGCAGCCTGGTCTCTGGAAACACCATATATTTT. This encodes CASSLVSGNTIYF. The rearrangement joins TRBV14 to TRBJ1-3; no clear D gene. In germline, CDR1 is SGHDN, CDR2 FVKESK. The V end lost 4 bases, the J end lost 0 bases, and 4 bases lay between the germline ends. The CDR3 has 13 amino acids.

This sequence joins TRBV6-5 and TRBJ2-2; no clear D. Germline V gene data show CDR1 as MNHEY and CDR2 as SVGAGI. The CDR3 extends over 14 amino acids. With 5 bases removed from V and 7 bases from J, the gap between germline ends came to 14 bases. The CDR3 here is CASSRDRVGGELFF. The DNA for the CDR3 is TGTGCCAGCAGTAGAGATCGCGTAGGCGGGGAGCTGTTTTTT.

The genes are TRBV19 and TRBJ1-5; possible D gene TRBD1, 5 bases. This CDR3 contains 16 residues. Per the germline V gene, CDR1 is LNHDA and CDR2 is SQIVND (reference sequence). Trimming took off 5 bases at V and 2 bases at J, with 16 bases between the two ends. CDR3 in amino acids: CASSFWGGHGNQPQHF. CDR3 nucleotides: TGTGCCAGTAGTTTCTGGGGGGGTCACGGCAATCAGCCCCAGCATTTT.

This clone is a singleton in its sample. The chain recombines TRBV9 with TRBJ2-1, with 9 bases aligning to TRBD2. V dropped 2 bases and J dropped 7; count of bases not matched to a gene: 7. Germline-derived CDR1 and CDR2 are SGDLS and YYNGEE. The CDR3 is 15 amino acids. This CDR3 is CASSVVSGSTNEQFF. CDR3 in DNA: TGTGCCAGCAGCGTTGTTAGCGGGAGTACGAATGAGCAGTTCTTC. Supplemented by reference TRBV9 and TRBJ2-1, the full variable domain reads DSGVTQTPKHLITATGQRVTLRCSPRSGDLSVYWYQQSLDQGLQFLIQYYNGEERAKGNILERFSAQQFPDLHSELNLSSLELGDSALYFCASSVVSGSTNEQFFGPGTRLTVL.

The V and J genes are TRBV5-6 and TRBJ1-5; D remains unclear. V was pared by 2 bases and J by 7 bases, with 10 bases between. The germline gives CDR1 SGHDT, CDR2 YYEEEE. The CDR3 loop spans 13 amino acids. CDR3 sequence reads: CASSFGVNQPQHF. CDR3 bases: TGTGCCAGCAGCTTTGGGGTGAACCAGCCCCAGCATTTT. Full variable domain (missing parts from reference TRBV5-6 and TRBJ1-5): DAGVTQSPTHLIKTRGQQVTLRCSPKSGHDTVSWYQQALGQGPQFIFQYYEEEERQRGNFPDRFSGHQFPNYSSELNVNALLLGDSALYLCASSFGVNQPQHFGDGTRLSIL.

The chain carries TRBV7-2 and TRBJ2-1; 8 bases match TRBD1. Unmatched junction bases numbered 5, after V lost 5 bases and J lost 2 bases. This CDR3 has 15 residues. Germline V lookup: CDR1 SGHTA, CDR2 FQGNSA. Here the CDR3 DNA reads TGTGCCAGCAGCCTCGGGACAGGACCCTACAATGAGCAGTTCTTC. This sequence encodes CASSLGTGPYNEQFF.

The J gene is TRBJ2-3, the V gene TRBV7-8; the D call may be TRBD1 or TRBD2 (5 bases each). The germline V and J ends were trimmed by 4 bases and 1 base, with 15 bases remaining between them. The CDR3 is 16 residues long. Germline loops: CDR1 SGHVS, CDR2 FQNEAQ. The DNA of the CDR3 is TGTGCCAGCAGCTCCACTTGGGGGTTGGGCACAGATACGCAGTATTTT. It codes for CASSSTWGLGTDTQYF.

The chain has TRBV4-2 and TRBJ1-2; 7 nucleotides agree with TRBD1. Germline V CDR1 and CDR2: LGHNA, YNFKEQ. This CDR3 contains 14 residues. The V and J ends lost 6 bases and 3 bases, in that order; junction bases with no gene match: 7. The CDR3 protein is CASRARTGDYGYTF. CDR3 DNA sequence: TGTGCCAGCAGGGCTCGTACAGGGGACTATGGCTACACCTTC.

This clone came up once. The chain carries TRBV7-9 and TRBJ1-1; D is unresolved. This CDR3 has 12 residues. V was trimmed by 5 bases and J by 3 bases, leaving 7 bases between them. Per germline, CDR1 SEHNR and CDR2 FQNEAQ (reference sequence). CDR3 sequence reads: CASSRTDTEAFF. CDR3 nucleotides: TGTGCCAGCAGCCGAACTGACACTGAAGCTTTCTTT.

J is TRBJ2-5 and V is TRBV7-9, with 9 bases identical to TRBD1. V trimming: 4 bases; J trimming: 2 bases; junction bases outside the gene matches: 5. Germline V CDR1 and CDR2: SEHNR, FQNEAQ (reference sequence). This CDR3 has 15 amino acids. DNA of the CDR3: TGTGCCAGCAGCTCCCGGGACAGGGTACAAGAGACCCAGTACTTC. It is translated as CASSSRDRVQETQYF. The full variable domain, rest sourced from reference TRBV7-9 and TRBJ2-5, is DTGVSQNPRHKITKRGQNVTFRCDPISEHNRLYWYRQTLGQGPEFLTYFQNEAQLEKSRLLSDRFSAERPKGSFSTLEIQRTEQGDSAMYLCASSSRDRVQETQYFGPGTRLLVL.